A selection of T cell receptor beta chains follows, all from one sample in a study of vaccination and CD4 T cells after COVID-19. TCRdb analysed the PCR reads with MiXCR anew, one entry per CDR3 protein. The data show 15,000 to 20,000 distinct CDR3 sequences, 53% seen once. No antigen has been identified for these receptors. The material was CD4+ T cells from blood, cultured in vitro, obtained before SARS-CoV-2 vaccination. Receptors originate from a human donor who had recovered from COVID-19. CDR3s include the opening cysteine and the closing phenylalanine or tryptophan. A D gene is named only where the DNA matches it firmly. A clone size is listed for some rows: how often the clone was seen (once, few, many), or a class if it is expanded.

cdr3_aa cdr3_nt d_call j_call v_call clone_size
CASSDGLGTDTQYF TGTGCCAGCAGTGATGGTCTCGGCACAGATACGCAGTATTTT - TRBJ2-3 TRBV2 -
CASSRARGPGGDTEAFF TGTGCCAGCAGTCGCGCCAGGGGTCCAGGGGGGGACACTGAAGCTTTCTTT TRBD1 TRBJ1-1 TRBV28 -
CASSFRLAGSSYEQYF TGTGCCAGCAGTTTCCGACTAGCGGGGAGCTCCTACGAGCAGTACTTC TRBD2 TRBJ2-7 TRBV7-2 -
CASINPNPSGETQYF TGTGCCAGCATAAATCCGAACCCCTCCGGGGAGACCCAGTACTTC - TRBJ2-5 TRBV25-1 few
CASSPRGTSAPLHF TGTGCCAGCAGTCCGCGGGGGACTTCTGCGCCCCTCCACTTT - TRBJ1-6 TRBV27 -
CASSSARRGGDNSPLHF TGTGCCAGCAGCTCCGCGCGGCGGGGAGGAGACAATTCACCCCTCCACTTT - TRBJ1-6 TRBV11-3 -
CATGGTQGSNTGELFF TGTGCCACCGGGGGAACACAGGGATCGAACACCGGGGAGCTGTTTTTT - TRBJ2-2 TRBV24-1 -
CASRWSGINEQFF TGTGCCAGCAGATGGAGTGGAATCAATGAGCAGTTCTTC - TRBJ2-1 TRBV6-1 -
CASSSGLAGGQYF TGTGCCAGCAGCTCGGGACTAGCGGGGGGGCAGTATTTT TRBD2 TRBJ2-3 TRBV7-2 -
CASSSTGAGNEQYF TGTGCCAGCAGCTCCACAGGGGCGGGGAACGAGCAGTACTTC - TRBJ2-7 TRBV5-6 -
CASSLSGAGVWNTEAFF TGTGCCAGCAGTTTATCGGGGGCAGGGGTCTGGAACACTGAAGCTTTCTTT - TRBJ1-1 TRBV27 -
CASSIGQGARSLF TGTGCCAGCAGTATAGGACAGGGGGCGCGGTCCCTCTTC TRBD1 TRBJ1-2 TRBV28 -
CASSSDRGRNQPQHF TGTGCCAGCAGCTCGGACAGGGGTCGCAATCAGCCCCAGCATTTT TRBD1 TRBJ1-5 TRBV7-8 few
CASSTRTGSNQPQHF TGTGCCAGCAGCACGAGGACAGGGAGCAATCAGCCCCAGCATTTT TRBD1 TRBJ1-5 TRBV12-3/TRBV12-4 -
CSARKTGNYGYTF TGCAGTGCTAGAAAGACGGGAAACTATGGCTACACCTTC - TRBJ1-2 TRBV20-1 -
CSATSDRELGSQHF TGCAGCGCAACGTCAGACAGGGAACTGGGGTCCCAGCATTTT TRBD1 TRBJ1-5 TRBV29-1 large
CASSLGGRTNTGELFF TGTGCCAGCAGCTTAGGTGGCAGGACGAACACCGGGGAGCTGTTTTTT - TRBJ2-2 TRBV7-2 -
CASSAQQGRGNQPQHF TGTGCCAGCAGCGCTCAGCAGGGACGGGGCAATCAGCCCCAGCATTTT - TRBJ1-5 TRBV7-8 -
CATSRDLYEQYF TGTGCCACCAGCAGAGATCTCTACGAGCAGTACTTC - TRBJ2-7 TRBV15 -
CSGGQGGNTGELFF TGCAGCGGGGGACAGGGTGGGAACACCGGGGAGCTGTTTTTT TRBD1 TRBJ2-2 TRBV29-1 -
CASSLDRGHNGYTF TGTGCCAGCAGTCTTGACAGGGGGCATAATGGCTACACCTTC TRBD1 TRBJ1-2 TRBV28 -
CASSYSEFQFTLHF TGTGCCAGCAGTTATTCCGAATTTCAATTCACCCTCCACTTT - TRBJ1-6 TRBV6-5 few
CSAKPLAGGYEQYF TGCAGTGCCAAGCCACTAGCGGGAGGATACGAGCAGTACTTC TRBD2 TRBJ2-7 TRBV20-1 -
CASSIYPRGGSYEQYF TGTGCCAGCAGCATCTACCCCAGGGGTGGAAGCTACGAGCAGTACTTC - TRBJ2-7 TRBV21-1 -
CASSPNGAGTGRLREQYF TGTGCCAGCAGCCCCAATGGGGCCGGGACAGGGCGGTTACGGGAGCAGTACTTC TRBD1 TRBJ2-7 TRBV7-9 -